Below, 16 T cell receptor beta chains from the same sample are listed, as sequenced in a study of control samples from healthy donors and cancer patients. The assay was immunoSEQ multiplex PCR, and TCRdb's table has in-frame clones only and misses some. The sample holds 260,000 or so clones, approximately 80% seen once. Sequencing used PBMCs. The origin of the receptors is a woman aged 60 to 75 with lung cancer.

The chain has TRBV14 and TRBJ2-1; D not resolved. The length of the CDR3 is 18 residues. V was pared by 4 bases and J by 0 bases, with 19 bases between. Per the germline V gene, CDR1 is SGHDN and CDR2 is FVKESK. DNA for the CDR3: TGTGCCAGCAGCCCACAAGACGAGTTCTTCAGCTCCTACAATGAGCAGTTCTTC. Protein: CASSPQDEFFSSYNEQFF.

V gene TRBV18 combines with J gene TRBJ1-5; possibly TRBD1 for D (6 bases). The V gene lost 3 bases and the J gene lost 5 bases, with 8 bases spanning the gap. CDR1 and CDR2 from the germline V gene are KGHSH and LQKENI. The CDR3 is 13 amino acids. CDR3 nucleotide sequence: TGTGCCAGCTCACCGGACAGAGATCAGCCCCAGCATTTT. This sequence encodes CASSPDRDQPQHF. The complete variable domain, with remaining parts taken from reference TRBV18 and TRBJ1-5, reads NAGVMQNPRHLVRRRGQEARLRCSPMKGHSHVYWYRQLPEEGLKFMVYLQKENIIDESGMPKERFSAEFPKEGPSILRIQQVVRGDSAAYFCASSPDRDQPQHFGDGTRLSIL.

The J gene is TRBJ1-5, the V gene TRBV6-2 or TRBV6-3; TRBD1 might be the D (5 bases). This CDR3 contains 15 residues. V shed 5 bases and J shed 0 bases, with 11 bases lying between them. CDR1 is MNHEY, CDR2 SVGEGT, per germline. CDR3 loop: CASSGGIYSNQPQHF. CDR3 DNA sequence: TGTGCCAGCAGTGGGGGGATTTATAGCAATCAGCCCCAGCATTTT.

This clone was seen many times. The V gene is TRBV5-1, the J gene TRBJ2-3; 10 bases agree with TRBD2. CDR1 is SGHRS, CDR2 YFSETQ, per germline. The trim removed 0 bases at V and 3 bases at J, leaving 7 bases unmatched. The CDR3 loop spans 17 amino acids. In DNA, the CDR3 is TGCGCCAGCAGCTTGGTGGGTAGCGGGGGGCCAACAGATACGCAGTATTTT. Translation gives CASSLVGSGGPTDTQYF. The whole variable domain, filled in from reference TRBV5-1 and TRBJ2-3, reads KAGVTQTPRYLIKTRGQQVTLSCSPISGHRSVSWYQQTPGQGLQFLFEYFSETQRNKGNFPGRFSGRQFSNSRSEMNVSTLELGDSALYLCASSLVGSGGPTDTQYFGPGTRLTVL.

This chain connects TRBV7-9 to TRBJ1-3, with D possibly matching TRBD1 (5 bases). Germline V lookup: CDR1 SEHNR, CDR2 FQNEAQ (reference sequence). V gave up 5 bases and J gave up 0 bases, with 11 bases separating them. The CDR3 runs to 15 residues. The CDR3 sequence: CASSLQGYSGNTIYF. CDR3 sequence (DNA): TGTGCCAGCAGCCTGCAGGGCTACTCTGGAAACACCATATATTTT.

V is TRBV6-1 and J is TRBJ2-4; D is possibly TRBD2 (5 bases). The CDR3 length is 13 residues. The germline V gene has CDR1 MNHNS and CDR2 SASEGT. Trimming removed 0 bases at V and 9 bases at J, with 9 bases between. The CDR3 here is CASSEARGIIQYF. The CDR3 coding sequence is TGTGCCAGCAGTGAAGCGCGAGGGATCATTCAGTACTTC.

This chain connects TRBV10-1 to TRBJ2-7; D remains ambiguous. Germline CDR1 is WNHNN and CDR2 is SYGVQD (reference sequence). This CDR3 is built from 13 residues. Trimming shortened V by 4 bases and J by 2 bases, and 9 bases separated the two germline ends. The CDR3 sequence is CASSGGPPYEQYF. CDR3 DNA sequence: TGCGCCAGCAGTGGCGGTCCGCCCTACGAGCAGTACTTC.

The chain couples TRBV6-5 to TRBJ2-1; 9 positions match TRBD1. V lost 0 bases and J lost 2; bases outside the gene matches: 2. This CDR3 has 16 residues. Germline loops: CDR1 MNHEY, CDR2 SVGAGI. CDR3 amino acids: CASSYSGTGTYNEQFF. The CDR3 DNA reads TGTGCCAGCAGTTACTCGGGGACAGGGACCTACAATGAGCAGTTCTTC.

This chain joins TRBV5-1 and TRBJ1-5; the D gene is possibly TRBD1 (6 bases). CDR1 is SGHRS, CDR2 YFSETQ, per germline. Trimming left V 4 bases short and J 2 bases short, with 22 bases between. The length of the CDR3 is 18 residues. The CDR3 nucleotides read TGCGCCAGCAGCCCTGGGGGCGCAGCTAATAGGGGCAATCAGCCCCAGCATTTT. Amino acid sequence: CASSPGGAANRGNQPQHF.

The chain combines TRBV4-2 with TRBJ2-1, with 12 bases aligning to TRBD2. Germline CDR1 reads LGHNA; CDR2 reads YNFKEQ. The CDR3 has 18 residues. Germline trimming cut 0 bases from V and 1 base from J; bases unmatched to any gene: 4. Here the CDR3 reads CASSQEASGGASYNEQFF. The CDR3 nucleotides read TGTGCCAGCAGCCAAGAAGCTAGCGGGGGGGCATCCTACAATGAGCAGTTCTTC.

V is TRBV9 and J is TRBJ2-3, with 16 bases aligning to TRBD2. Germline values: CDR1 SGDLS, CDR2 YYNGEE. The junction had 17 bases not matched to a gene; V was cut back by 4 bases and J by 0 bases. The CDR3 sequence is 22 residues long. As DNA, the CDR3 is TGTGCCAGCAGCTCCTCCCCCTGGGGGACTAGCGGGGGGGGCACAAGCACAGATACGCAGTATTTT. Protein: CASSSSPWGTSGGGTSTDTQYF. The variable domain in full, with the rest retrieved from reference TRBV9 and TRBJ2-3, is DSGVTQTPKHLITATGQRVTLRCSPRSGDLSVYWYQQSLDQGLQFLIQYYNGEERAKGNILERFSAQQFPDLHSELNLSSLELGDSALYFCASSSSPWGTSGGGTSTDTQYFGPGTRLTVL.

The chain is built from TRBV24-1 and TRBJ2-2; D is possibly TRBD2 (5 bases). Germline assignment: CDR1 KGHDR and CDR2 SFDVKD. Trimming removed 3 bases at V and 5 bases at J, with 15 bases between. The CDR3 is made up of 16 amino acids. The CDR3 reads CATSDAASPGTGELFF. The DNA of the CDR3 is TGTGCCACCAGTGATGCGGCTAGCCCGGGTACCGGGGAGCTGTTTTTT.

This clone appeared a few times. The CDR3 bases are TGTGCCAGCAGCCGCATCTCCCTAGTCGAGACCCAGTACTTC. Translated: CASSRISLVETQYF. The chain combines TRBV11-2 with TRBJ2-5; unclear D gene. Trimming removed 5 bases at V and 5 bases at J, with 15 bases between. There are 14 residues in the CDR3. Per germline, CDR1 SGHAT and CDR2 FQNNGV.

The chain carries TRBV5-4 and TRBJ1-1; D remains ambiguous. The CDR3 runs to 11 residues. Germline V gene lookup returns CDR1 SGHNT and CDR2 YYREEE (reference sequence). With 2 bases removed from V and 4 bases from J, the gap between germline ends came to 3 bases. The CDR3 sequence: CASSFGTEAFF. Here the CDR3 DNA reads TGTGCCAGCAGCTTTGGCACTGAAGCTTTCTTT. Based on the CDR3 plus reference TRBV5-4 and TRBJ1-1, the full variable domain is ETGVTQSPTHLIKTRGQQVTLRCSSQSGHNTVSWYQQALGQGPQFIFQYYREEENGRGNFPPRFSGLQFPNYSSELNVNALELDDSALYLCASSFGTEAFFGQGTRLTVV.

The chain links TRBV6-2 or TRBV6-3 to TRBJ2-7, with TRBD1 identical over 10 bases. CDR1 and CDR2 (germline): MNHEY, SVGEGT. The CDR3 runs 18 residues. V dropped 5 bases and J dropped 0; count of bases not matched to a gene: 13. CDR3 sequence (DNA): TGTGCCAGCAGTCTTTTCATCAACCGGGACAGGGGCTCCTACGAGCAGTACTTC. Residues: CASSLFINRDRGSYEQYF.

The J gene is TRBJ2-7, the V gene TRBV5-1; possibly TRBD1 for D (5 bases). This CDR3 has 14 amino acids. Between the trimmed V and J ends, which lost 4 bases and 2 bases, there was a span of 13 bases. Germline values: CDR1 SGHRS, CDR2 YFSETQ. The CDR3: CASSTGHPPYEQYF. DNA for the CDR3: TGCGCCAGCAGCACCGGACACCCTCCCTACGAGCAGTACTTC.